One and the same sample provided the 18 T cell receptor beta chains below, sequenced in a study of blood T cell repertoires in COVID-19 (TCRdb year 2020). Receptor libraries were prepared by the immunoSEQ multiplex PCR assay. As stored in TCRdb, this immuneACCESS dataset retains in-frame rearrangements with V and J assigned. A fraction of the clones does not appear; measured against another copy, unresolved V genes explain less than half of the discrepancy, and the remainder lacks a known reason. This sample has about 360,000 clones in its table, and roughly 86% of those were observed once. Under 3% of the sample comes from the top ten. What was sequenced was peripheral blood. These receptors originate from a human donor in a cohort sampled during active COVID-19.

The CDR3 region has the DNA TGTGCCACCACGGGGGGCCTCACAGATACGCAGTATTTT. This translates into CATTGGLTDTQYF. The V gene is TRBV6-5, the J gene TRBJ2-3; D might be TRBD2 (7 bases). The V gene's germline CDR1 is MNHEY and CDR2 SVGAGI. The CDR3 contains 13 residues. The V gene lost 10 bases and the J gene lost 2 bases, with 13 bases spanning the gap.

The chain links TRBV7-2 to TRBJ2-3, with 7 bases identical to TRBD2. Germline assignment: CDR1 SGHTA and CDR2 FQGNSA. The CDR3 totals 15 residues. V trimming: 8 bases; J trimming: 2 bases; junction bases outside the gene matches: 10. The DNA of the CDR3 is TGTGCCAGCGGGATAGAGCGGGGCCTCACAGATACGCAGTATTTT. It is translated as CASGIERGLTDTQYF.

This sequence joins TRBV2 and TRBJ1-5; perhaps TRBD1 as D (5 bases). Germline CDR1 reads SNHLY; CDR2 reads FYNNEI. Trimming removed 3 bases from V and 1 base from J, with 10 bases in between. This CDR3 spans 15 amino acids. For the CDR3, the DNA is TGTGCCAGCAGTGAGGGAGGGGCGAGCAATCAGCCCCAGCATTTT. Residues: CASSEGGASNQPQHF.

The chain carries TRBV7-6 and TRBJ2-3; D is perhaps TRBD2 (6 bases). CDR3 size: 16 residues. V was shortened by 4 bases and J by 2 bases, with 16 bases between the two germline ends. Germline CDR1 SGHVS, CDR2 FNYEAQ. The chain's CDR3 is CASSYTTSGLTDTQYF. CDR3 bases: TGTGCCAGCAGCTATACGACGAGCGGGCTCACAGATACGCAGTATTTT.

V and J are TRBV5-5 and TRBJ1-2, with TRBD1 as a possible D gene (6 bases). Per the germline V gene, CDR1 is SGHKS and CDR2 is YYEKEE (reference sequence). The ends were cut back, 5 bases at V and 4 bases at J, with 18 bases in the middle. The CDR3 runs to 15 residues. CDR3 nucleotides: TGTGCCAGCAGGCCCCCGACCGGGACATCCTATGGCTACACCTTC. Its protein is CASRPPTGTSYGYTF.

V gene TRBV28 combines with J gene TRBJ1-5; D is ambiguous. V lost 5 bases, J lost 2 bases, and 16 bases lay in between. CDR3 length: 16 amino acids. The germline V gene encodes CDR1 MDHEN and CDR2 SYDVKM. The CDR3 here is CASSPRRRQGNQPQHF. CDR3 sequence (DNA): TGTGCCAGCAGTCCCCGGCGGAGGCAGGGCAATCAGCCCCAGCATTTT.

The V call is TRBV29-1, the J call TRBJ2-2; 10 positions agree with TRBD1. Germline CDR1 SQVTM, CDR2 ANQGSEA. With V trimmed by 5 bases and J by 7 bases, 7 bases remained unmatched. The CDR3 totals 14 residues. CDR3 nucleotide sequence: TGCAGCGTTTCCGGGACAGGGGCCAGCGGGGAGCTGTTTTTT. Translation: CSVSGTGASGELFF.

The V and J genes are TRBV5-1 and TRBJ2-6, with D possibly TRBD1 on 6 matching bases. This CDR3 comprises 16 residues. Germline assignment: CDR1 SGHRS and CDR2 YFSETQ. The V end was cut by 4 bases, the J end by 4 bases, with 15 bases between. Here the CDR3 reads CASSHPRGTGANVLTF. CDR3 nucleotide sequence: TGCGCCAGCAGCCATCCCAGGGGTACCGGGGCCAACGTCCTGACTTTC.

The chain carries TRBV19 and TRBJ2-5; the D gene is possibly TRBD1 (5 bases). Germline values: CDR1 LNHDA, CDR2 SQIVND (reference sequence). This CDR3 is built from 13 residues. Trimming took 4 bases from V and 5 from J, leaving 11 bases between them. This CDR3 reads CASSTQGRETQYF. The DNA of the CDR3 is TGTGCCAGTAGTACGCAGGGTCGGGAGACCCAGTACTTC.

The chain is built from TRBV27 and TRBJ2-7; 9 nucleotides agree with TRBD1. This CDR3 contains 14 residues. Germline V gene lookup returns CDR1 MNHEY and CDR2 SMNVEV (reference sequence). V lost 8 bases, J lost 4 bases, and 9 bases stayed unmatched. The CDR3 DNA is TGTGCCAGCGGGGGACAGGGAGGGGTATACGAGCAGTACTTC. This sequence encodes CASGGQGGVYEQYF.

V gene TRBV10-3 combines with J gene TRBJ1-1; D not resolved. Per germline, CDR1 ENHRY and CDR2 SYGVKD. The CDR3 loop spans 13 amino acids. V lost 7 bases and J 4 bases, leaving 13 bases between the germline ends. CDR3 region: CAITGGVGTEAFF. CDR3 in DNA: TGTGCCATCACAGGAGGAGTGGGCACTGAAGCTTTCTTT.

This chain links TRBV27 with TRBJ2-3; D is perhaps TRBD1 (5 bases). Germline assignment: CDR1 MNHEY and CDR2 SMNVEV (reference sequence). The V end lost 0 bases, the J end lost 5 bases, and 12 bases lay between the germline ends. This CDR3 is built from 15 residues. CDR3 DNA sequence: TGTGCCAGCAGTTTATCAACGGTGGGGCAAGATACGCAGTATTTT. It specifies CASSLSTVGQDTQYF.

The chain is built from TRBV30 and TRBJ1-5; 10 bases line up with TRBD1. Trimming removed 4 bases from V and 3 bases from J; junction bases left unmatched: 6. This CDR3 region has 15 residues. Germline V CDR1 and CDR2: GTSNPN, SVGIG (reference sequence). The CDR3 sequence is CAWTMTGGLNQPQHF. The CDR3 DNA reads as TGTGCCTGGACTATGACAGGGGGCCTCAATCAGCCCCAGCATTTT.

This chain links TRBV24-1 with TRBJ2-7; 8 bases align to TRBD1. The CDR3 extends over 15 amino acids. V trimming: 4 bases; J trimming: 6 bases; junction bases outside the gene matches: 10. Germline CDR1 is KGHDR and CDR2 is SFDVKD. The CDR3 loop reads CATSEETGAVAEQYF. Written as DNA, the CDR3 is TGTGCCACCAGTGAGGAGACAGGGGCTGTTGCCGAGCAGTACTTC.

This clone was counted only a few times. This chain links TRBV5-1 with TRBJ2-7; D might be TRBD2 (5 bases). The V and J ends lost 3 bases and 5 bases respectively, with 15 bases between them. Germline V gene sequence: CDR1 SGHRS, CDR2 YFSETQ. This CDR3 contains 14 residues. The CDR3 nucleotides read TGCGCCAGCAGCTCGGGGTTCTCTGGGAACGAGCAGTACTTC. Protein: CASSSGFSGNEQYF.

J is TRBJ1-4 and V is TRBV4-2; D remains unclear. CDR3 size: 16 residues. V shed 0 bases and J shed 5 bases, with 13 bases lying between them. The germline V gene encodes CDR1 LGHNA and CDR2 YNFKEQ. This CDR3 reads CASSQDLAGSNEKLFF. In nucleotides, the CDR3 is TGTGCCAGCAGCCAAGATCTGGCGGGCTCGAATGAAAAACTGTTTTTT.

This clone was detected a few times. The chain has TRBV28 and TRBJ1-1, with D possibly TRBD1 on 6 matching bases. The germline CDR1 and CDR2 sequences are MDHEN and SYDVKM. The CDR3 sequence is 14 residues long. Trimming left V 5 bases short and J 5 bases short, with 15 bases between. This CDR3 reads CASSHQGFWTEAFF. The CDR3 nucleotides read TGTGCCAGCAGTCATCAGGGGTTCTGGACTGAAGCTTTCTTT.

The chain couples TRBV4-2 to TRBJ2-7; D is possibly TRBD2 (6 bases). Germline-derived CDR1 and CDR2 are LGHNA and YNFKEQ. The CDR3 has 14 residues. The V end lost 6 bases, the J end lost 1 base, and 13 bases lay between the germline ends. The CDR3 reads CASSGGPSSYEQYF. The CDR3 DNA reads as TGTGCCAGCAGTGGAGGGCCCTCATCCTACGAGCAGTACTTC.